The 17 T cell receptor beta chains listed next were all sequenced from one sample in a study of blood T cell repertoires in COVID-19. The protocol was immunoSEQ multiplex PCR, while the TCRdb copy is restricted to in-frame clones and leaves out a portion. Among about 120,000 clones listed, over 60% were seen once. Sequenced sample: peripheral blood. The source is a woman between 70 and 85 years old with acute or convalescent COVID-19.

The gene calls are TRBV3-1 (or the pseudogene TRBV3-2) and TRBJ1-5; a weak D match, TRBD1 (6 bases). This CDR3 region has 14 residues. The germline V gene has CDR1 LGHDT and CDR2 YNNKEL (reference sequence). V was cut by 1 base and J by 2 bases, with 6 bases left in between. The CDR3 DNA follows: TGTGCCAGCAGCCAAGGACAGGGCAATCAGCCCCAGCATTTT. The encoded protein is CASSQGQGNQPQHF.

The rearrangement links TRBV11-2 to TRBJ2-3; 14 nucleotides agree with TRBD2. V lost 5 bases to trimming and J lost 3 bases; unmatched junction nucleotides: 4. The CDR3 totals 16 residues. Germline-derived CDR1 and CDR2 are SGHAT and FQNNGV. Here the CDR3 DNA reads TGTGCCAGCAGCAGACTAGCGGGAGGGTTGACAGATACGCAGTATTTT. This codes for CASSRLAGGLTDTQYF.

V is TRBV19 and J is TRBJ1-5; 12 bases are shared with TRBD1. The CDR3 is made up of 15 amino acids. V shed 7 bases and J 4 bases; nucleotides not matched to a gene: 5. The germline V gene has CDR1 LNHDA and CDR2 SQIVND (reference sequence). CDR3 amino acids: CASTRGQGANQPQHF. In DNA form, the CDR3 reads TGTGCCAGTACAAGGGGACAGGGGGCAAATCAGCCCCAGCATTTT.

The CDR3 loop is CASSLAPNRGHGYTF. DNA for the CDR3: TGTGCCAGCAGCTTAGCCCCAAACAGGGGCCATGGCTACACCTTC. The chain has TRBV7-9 and TRBJ1-2; 7 bases map to TRBD1. The germline gives CDR1 SEHNR, CDR2 FQNEAQ (reference sequence). The CDR3 has 15 residues. J gave up 6 bases and V 0 bases, and 7 bases lay outside the gene matches.

This clone has just one count. This chain joins TRBV5-8 and TRBJ2-1, with 12 bases identical to TRBD2. The trim removed 5 bases at V and 6 bases at J, leaving 3 bases unmatched. Germline CDR1 reads SGHTS; CDR2 reads YDEGEE. The CDR3 covers 14 residues. CDR3 loop: CASRATSGSNEQFF. The CDR3 DNA sequence: TGTGCCAGCAGAGCGACTAGCGGGAGCAATGAGCAGTTCTTC.

This clone has just a few counts. The CDR3 coding sequence is TGTGCCAGTAGTATGATCCAGGACTATGGCTACACCTTC. As protein: CASSMIQDYGYTF. V and J are TRBV19 and TRBJ1-2; no clear D gene. This CDR3 is 13 amino acids long. Per germline, CDR1 LNHDA and CDR2 SQIVND (reference sequence). The germline V and J ends were trimmed by 3 bases and 3 bases, with 8 bases remaining between them.

The chain links TRBV9 to TRBJ2-5; TRBD2 might be the D (5 bases). The CDR3 sequence is 15 residues long. Germline lookup yields CDR1 SGDLS and CDR2 YYNGEE. The V end was cut by 0 bases, the J end by 1 base, with 10 bases between. The CDR3 DNA follows: TGTGCCAGCAGCGTAGAGCCGAGCGGCCAAGAGACCCAGTACTTC. This translates into CASSVEPSGQETQYF.

The V gene is TRBV10-3, the J gene TRBJ2-7; 11 nucleotides line up with TRBD1. V dropped 3 bases and J dropped 2; count of bases not matched to a gene: 3. Germline CDR1 is ENHRY and CDR2 is SYGVKD. This CDR3 spans 15 amino acids. CDR3 bases: TGTGCCATCAGTGAACCGGGACAGGGGGCCTACGAGCAGTACTTC. It specifies CAISEPGQGAYEQYF.

The V and J genes are TRBV28 and TRBJ1-2; 8 bases agree with TRBD1. CDR3 length equals 15 residues. V shed 6 bases, J shed 4 bases, and the junction held 10 bases outside the gene matches. Germline lookup yields CDR1 MDHEN and CDR2 SYDVKM. The CDR3 is CASSNTPTGGYGYTF. Here the CDR3 DNA reads TGTGCCAGCAGCAATACTCCCACAGGGGGCTATGGCTACACCTTC.

The CDR3 sequence: CASSWASGSLLETQYF. CDR3 bases: TGTGCCAGCAGCTGGGCTAGCGGGAGTCTCTTGGAGACCCAGTACTTC. The V gene is TRBV5-6, the J gene TRBJ2-5; TRBD2 matches 10 bases. The V gene end was trimmed by 3 bases and the J gene end by 5 bases; junction bases not matched to a gene: 10. This CDR3 has 16 amino acids. The germline gives CDR1 SGHDT, CDR2 YYEEEE.

The V and J genes are TRBV4-3 and TRBJ2-7, with D unclear. Trimming shortened V by 2 bases and J by 5 bases, and 19 bases separated the two germline ends. Germline-derived CDR1 and CDR2 are LGHNA and YSLEER. The CDR3 loop spans 16 amino acids. In DNA, the CDR3 is TGCGCCAGCAGCCAATTTTTCCGATCGGGTCTGGACGAGCAGTACTTC. This codes for CASSQFFRSGLDEQYF.

The genes are TRBV5-1 and TRBJ2-2, with unresolved D. Germline CDR1 and CDR2: SGHRS and YFSETQ. The CDR3 runs 16 residues. Trimming removed 0 bases at V and 4 bases at J, with 13 bases between. DNA of the CDR3: TGCGCCAGCAGCTTGGCCGGTAGTATATTCACCGGGGAGCTGTTTTTT. Encoded protein: CASSLAGSIFTGELFF.

In its sample, this clone was seen once. The chain joins TRBV3-1 (or the pseudogene TRBV3-2) to TRBJ2-3, with D perhaps matching TRBD1 (6 bases). Trimming took off 6 bases at V and 3 bases at J, with 16 bases between the two ends. The CDR3 extends over 15 amino acids. Germline CDR1 is LGHDT and CDR2 is YNNKEL (reference sequence). CDR3 nucleotides: TGTGCCAGCAGTCTCACAGGGACGGGAACAGATACGCAGTATTTT. Encoded protein: CASSLTGTGTDTQYF.

In this sample, this clone turned up a few times. V and J are TRBV19 and TRBJ1-3, with D unresolved. V was cut by 7 bases and J by 2 bases, with 21 bases left in between. This CDR3 is built from 17 residues. The germline V gene has CDR1 LNHDA and CDR2 SQIVND (reference sequence). The CDR3 spells CASMSPLGVGAGNTIYF. The CDR3 DNA is TGTGCCAGTATGTCTCCCCTCGGCGTCGGAGCTGGAAACACCATATATTTT.

The V and J genes are TRBV28 and TRBJ1-2; D remains unclear. This CDR3 has 16 residues. V was shortened by 1 base and J by 2 bases, with 14 bases between the two germline ends. Germline V CDR1 and CDR2: MDHEN, SYDVKM. CDR3 DNA: TGTGCCAGCAGTTTATTGGCAGGAGGATTAAACTATGGCTACACCTTC. Amino acid sequence: CASSLLAGGLNYGYTF.

J is TRBJ2-1 and V is TRBV10-3; TRBD2 matches 10 bases. CDR1 and CDR2 (germline): ENHRY, SYGVKD. Trimming cost V 9 bases and J 0 bases; bases outside gene matches: 8. The CDR3 is 16 amino acids. The CDR3 loop is CAIARTSGSSYNEQFF. The DNA for the CDR3 is TGTGCCATTGCTCGGACTAGCGGAAGCTCCTACAATGAGCAGTTCTTC.

This chain connects TRBV5-1 to TRBJ1-3, with 8 positions matching TRBD1. V shed 3 bases, J shed 0 bases, and the junction held 2 bases outside the gene matches. CDR3 length: 15 amino acids. The germline gives CDR1 SGHRS, CDR2 YFSETQ. CDR3 region: CASSSQGASGNTIYF. CDR3 DNA sequence: TGCGCCAGCAGCTCCCAGGGGGCCTCTGGAAACACCATATATTTT.